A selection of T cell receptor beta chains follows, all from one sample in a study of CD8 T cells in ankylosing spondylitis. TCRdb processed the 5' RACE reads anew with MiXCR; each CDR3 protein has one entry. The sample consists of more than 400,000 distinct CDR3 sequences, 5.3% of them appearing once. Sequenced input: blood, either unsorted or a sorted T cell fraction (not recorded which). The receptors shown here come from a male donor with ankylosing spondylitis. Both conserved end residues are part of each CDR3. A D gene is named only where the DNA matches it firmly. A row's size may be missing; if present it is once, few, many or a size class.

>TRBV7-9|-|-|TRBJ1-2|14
CASSPITGAYGYTF
TGTGCCAGCAGCCCCATCACGGGGGCCTATGGCTACACCTTC
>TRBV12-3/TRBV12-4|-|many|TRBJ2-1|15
CASSSRDTLYNEQFF
TGTGCCAGCAGTTCCCGGGACACGCTCTACAATGAGCAGTTCTTC
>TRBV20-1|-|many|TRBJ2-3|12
CSAEDGTDTQYF
TGCAGTGCCGAGGACGGCACAGATACGCAGTATTTT
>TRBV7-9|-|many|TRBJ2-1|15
CASSLAGYRYNEQFF
TGTGCCAGCAGCTTAGCAGGGTATCGTTACAATGAGCAGTTCTTC
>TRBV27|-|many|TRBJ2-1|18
CASSLFSGTRSSYNEQFF
TGTGCCAGCAGTTTATTTTCAGGGACAAGGAGCTCCTACAATGAGCAGTTCTTC
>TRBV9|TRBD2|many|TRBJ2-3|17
CASSEMAGGTTADTQYF
TGTGCCAGCAGCGAGATGGCTGGAGGGACTACCGCAGATACGCAGTATTTT
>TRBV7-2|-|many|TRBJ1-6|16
CASTPRGGTYNSPLHF
TGTGCCAGCACCCCGAGGGGGGGAACCTATAATTCACCCCTCCACTTT
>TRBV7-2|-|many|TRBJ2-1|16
CASSFLRGPSYNEQFF
TGTGCCAGCAGCTTTCTTCGGGGGCCCTCCTACAATGAGCAGTTCTTC
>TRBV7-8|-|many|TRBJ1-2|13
CASSWDKGYGYTF
TGTGCCAGCAGTTGGGACAAAGGGTATGGCTACACCTTC
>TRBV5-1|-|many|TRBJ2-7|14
CASSLARRVYEQYF
TGCGCCAGCAGCTTGGCCAGAAGGGTATACGAGCAGTACTTC
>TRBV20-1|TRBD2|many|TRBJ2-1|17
CSARDLGTSVSYNEQFF
TGCAGTGCTAGAGACTTAGGGACTAGCGTTTCCTACAATGAGCAGTTCTTC
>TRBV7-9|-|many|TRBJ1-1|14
CASIYLGAGTEAFF
TGTGCCAGCATCTACCTGGGGGCCGGGACTGAAGCTTTCTTT
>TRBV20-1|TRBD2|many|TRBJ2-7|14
CSAPAGGKWYEQYF
TGCAGTGCCCCCGCGGGGGGTAAATGGTACGAGCAGTACTTC
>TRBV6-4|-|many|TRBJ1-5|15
CASSDSRRGNQPQHF
TGTGCCAGCAGTGACTCGAGGCGGGGGAATCAGCCCCAGCATTTT
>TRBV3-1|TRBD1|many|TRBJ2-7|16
CASSILPGQVGYEQYF
TGTGCCAGCAGCATCCTCCCGGGACAGGTTGGCTACGAGCAGTACTTC
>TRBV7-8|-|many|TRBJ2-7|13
CASSWDTAYEQYF
TGTGCCAGCAGTTGGGACACCGCCTACGAGCAGTACTTC
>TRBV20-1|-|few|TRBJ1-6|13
CSAGQNYNSPLHF
TGCAGTGCCGGACAGAACTATAATTCACCCCTCCACTTT
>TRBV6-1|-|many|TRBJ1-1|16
CASTRGVNTGNTEAFF
TGTGCCAGCACCCGGGGGGTTAATACAGGAAACACTGAAGCTTTCTTT
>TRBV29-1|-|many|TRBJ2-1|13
CSVGTGSYNEQFF
TGCAGCGTTGGGACGGGCTCCTACAATGAGCAGTTCTTC
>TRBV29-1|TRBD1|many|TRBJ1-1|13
CSVSQGAVTEAFF
TGCAGCGTTTCACAGGGGGCCGTCACTGAAGCTTTCTTT
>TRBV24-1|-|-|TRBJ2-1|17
CATSDPQVGPPYNEQFF
TGTGCCACCAGTGATCCCCAGGTTGGTCCACCCTACAATGAGCAGTTCTTC
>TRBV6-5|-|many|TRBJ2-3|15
CASSYGTRGEDTQYF
TGTGCCAGCAGTTACGGGACCCGGGGAGAGGATACGCAGTATTTT
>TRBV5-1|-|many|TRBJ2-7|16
CASSPAKAPLSYEQYF
TGCGCCAGCAGCCCCGCGAAAGCGCCCCTCTCCTACGAGCAGTACTTC
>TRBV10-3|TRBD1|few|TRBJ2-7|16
CAISGVVDRGSYEQYF
TGTGCCATCAGTGGGGTGGTGGACAGGGGGTCCTACGAGCAGTACTTC
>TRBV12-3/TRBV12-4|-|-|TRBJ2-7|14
CASSLRGRGSEQYF
TGTGCCAGCAGTTTGAGAGGTCGCGGATCCGAGCAGTACTTC
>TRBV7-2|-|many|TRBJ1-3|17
CASSLARAGTAGNTIYF
TGTGCCAGCAGCTTAGCGCGCGCCGGGACTGCCGGAAACACCATATATTTT
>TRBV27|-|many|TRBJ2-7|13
CASSLSFRYEQYF
TGTGCCAGCAGTTTATCGTTCCGCTACGAGCAGTACTTC
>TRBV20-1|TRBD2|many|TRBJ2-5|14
CSASSLAGVETQYF
TGCAGTGCTAGTTCACTAGCGGGAGTAGAGACCCAGTACTTC
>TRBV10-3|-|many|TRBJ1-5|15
CAISESWDNNQPQHF
TGTGCCATCAGTGAGTCATGGGACAACAATCAGCCCCAGCATTTT
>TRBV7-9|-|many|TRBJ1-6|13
CASHRGQNSPLHF
TGTGCCAGCCATCGGGGGCAGAATTCACCCCTCCACTTT
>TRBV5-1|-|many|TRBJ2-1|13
CASSIDRNNEQFF
TGCGCCAGCAGCATTGACCGGAACAATGAGCAGTTCTTC
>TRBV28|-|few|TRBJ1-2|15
CASSLSLLLTYGYTF
TGTGCCAGCAGTCTGTCCCTTCTCTTAACCTATGGCTACACCTTC
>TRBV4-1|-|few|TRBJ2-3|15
CASSYGLLGADTQYF
TGCGCCAGCAGCTACGGCCTCCTGGGGGCAGATACGCAGTATTTT
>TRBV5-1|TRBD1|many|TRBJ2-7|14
CASSKGTASYEQYF
TGCGCCAGCAGCAAGGGGACAGCCTCCTACGAGCAGTACTTC
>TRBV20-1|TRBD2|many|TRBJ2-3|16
CSARDRETSWADTQYF
TGCAGTGCTAGAGATCGGGAGACTAGCTGGGCAGATACGCAGTATTTT
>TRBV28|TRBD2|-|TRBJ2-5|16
CASSLLAGGLEETQYF
TGTGCCAGCAGTCTTCTAGCGGGGGGGCTGGAAGAGACCCAGTACTTC
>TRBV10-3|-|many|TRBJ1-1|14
CAISDRGGDTEAFF
TGTGCCATCAGTGACAGGGGCGGGGACACTGAAGCTTTCTTT
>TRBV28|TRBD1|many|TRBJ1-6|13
CASRHDRAAPLHF
TGTGCCAGCAGACATGACAGGGCTGCACCCCTCCACTTT
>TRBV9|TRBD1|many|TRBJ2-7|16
CASSVDPGQGVHEQYF
TGTGCCAGCAGCGTAGATCCGGGACAGGGTGTCCACGAGCAGTACTTC
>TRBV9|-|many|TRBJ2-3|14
CASSVYSRTDTQYF
TGTGCCAGCAGCGTGTACAGCCGGACAGATACGCAGTATTTT
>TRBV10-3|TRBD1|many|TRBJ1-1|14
CAISGTGKFTEAFF
TGTGCCATCAGTGGGACAGGGAAATTCACTGAAGCTTTCTTT
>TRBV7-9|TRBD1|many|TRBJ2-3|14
CASSPGQGPDTQYF
TGTGCCAGCAGCCCGGGACAGGGACCAGATACGCAGTATTTT
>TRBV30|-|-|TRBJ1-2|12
CAWSVLRGRGTF
TGTGCCTGGAGTGTACTCCGGGGTAGGGGCACCTTC
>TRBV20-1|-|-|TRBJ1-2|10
CSASRYGYTF
TGCAGTGCTAGTCGGTATGGCTACACCTTC
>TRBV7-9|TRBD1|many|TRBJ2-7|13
CASSFRTGNEQYF
TGTGCCAGCAGCTTCCGGACAGGGAACGAGCAGTACTTC
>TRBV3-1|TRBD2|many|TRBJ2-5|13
CASSHSGEETQYF
TGTGCCAGCAGCCATAGCGGGGAAGAGACCCAGTACTTC
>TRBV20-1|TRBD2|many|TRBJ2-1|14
CSPLAGGSYNEQFF
TGCAGTCCCCTAGCGGGAGGGTCCTACAATGAGCAGTTCTTC
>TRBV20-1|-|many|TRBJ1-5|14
CSAIGGADDQPQHF
TGCAGTGCCATAGGAGGGGCGGACGATCAGCCCCAGCATTTT
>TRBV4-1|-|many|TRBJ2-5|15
CASSQAGTLQETQYF
TGCGCCAGCAGCCAAGCTGGGACACTCCAAGAGACCCAGTACTTC
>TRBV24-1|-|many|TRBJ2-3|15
CATSESKWSLDTQYF
TGTGCCACCAGTGAGTCAAAATGGAGTTTAGATACGCAGTATTTT
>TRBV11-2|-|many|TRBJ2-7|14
CASSNTGTVYEQYF
TGTGCCAGCAGCAACACCGGGACGGTATACGAGCAGTACTTC
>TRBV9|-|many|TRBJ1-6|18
CASSGAGGRGRGGSPLHF
TGTGCCAGCAGCGGGGCTGGGGGACGCGGTAGAGGGGGATCACCCCTCCACTTT
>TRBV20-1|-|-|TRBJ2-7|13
CSAPSGSGGEQYF
TGCAGTGCACCGTCGGGGAGTGGAGGCGAGCAGTACTTC
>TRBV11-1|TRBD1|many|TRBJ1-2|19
CASSIGKIGTGLRNYGYTF
TGTGCCAGCAGCATAGGGAAAATCGGGACAGGGCTCCGGAACTATGGCTACACCTTC
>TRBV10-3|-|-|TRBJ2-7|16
CAISELGGRRAYEQYF
TGTGCCATCAGTGAGTTGGGCGGACGCCGAGCCTACGAGCAGTACTTC
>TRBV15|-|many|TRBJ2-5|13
CATSRTNQETQYF
TGTGCCACCTCCAGGACCAACCAAGAGACCCAGTACTTC
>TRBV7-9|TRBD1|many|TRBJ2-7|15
CASIITDRGAYEQYF
TGTGCCAGCATTATCACTGACAGGGGGGCCTACGAGCAGTACTTC
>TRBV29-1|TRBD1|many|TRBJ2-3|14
CSVSSGGWTDTQYF
TGCAGCGTCTCTTCAGGGGGTTGGACAGATACGCAGTATTTT
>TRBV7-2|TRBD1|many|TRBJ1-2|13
CASSPTGYDGYTF
TGTGCCAGCAGCCCGACAGGGTACGACGGCTACACCTTC
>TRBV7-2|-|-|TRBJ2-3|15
CASSLLMQGPDTQYF
TGTGCCAGCAGCTTACTAATGCAGGGGCCAGATACGCAGTATTTT